In its sample, the clone carrying this T cell receptor (beta chain) was seen many times. Trimming took 6 bases from V and 3 from J; bases not matched to a gene: 8. The CDR3 is made up of 15 amino acids. This specimen belongs to a study of neurological immune-mediated disorders. One entry per CDR3 protein results from TCRdb running MiXCR on the 5' RACE reads. The sample has about 65,000 distinct CDR3 sequences, 3.5% to 4.5% seen once. This receptor was obtained from a man between 50 and 59 years old with multiple sclerosis. Sequencing used PBMCs. The chain carries TRBV12-3 or TRBV12-4 and TRBJ2-1; TRBD1 agrees at 7 bases. CDR3 sequence reads: CASREGTAFYNEQFF. In nucleotides, the CDR3 is TGTGCCAGCAGGGAAGGGACAGCTTTCTACAATGAGCAGTTCTTC.